The entry below describes one T cell receptor (beta chain). Here immunoSEQ multiplex PCR was the method, and the copy in TCRdb shows in-frame clones only, minus some. The sample yields roughly 230,000 clones, 89% seen once. This specimen belongs to a study of blood T cell repertoires in COVID-19. J gave up 2 bases and V 1 base, and 2 bases lay outside the gene matches. Germline V gene lookup returns CDR1 MGHDK and CDR2 SYGVNS. The CDR3 has 15 amino acids. The source is a woman aged 25 to 39 with acute COVID-19. Sequences were obtained from PBMCs or T cells enriched from blood (not recorded which). V gene TRBV25-1 combines with J gene TRBJ1-2; 9 bases match TRBD1. The CDR3 nucleotides read TGTGCCAGCAGTGAATTCGGACAGGGGAACTATGGCTACACCTTC. As protein: CASSEFGQGNYGYTF.